This T cell receptor beta chain was observed in a study of T cell changes during pregnancy in multiple sclerosis (dated by TCRdb to 2018 to 2020). As for the study more broadly: In women with multiple sclerosis, the researchers looked at how the T cell repertoire shifted as pregnancy progressed.

Library prep was done by the immunoSEQ multiplex PCR assay. Not all clones reach the TCRdb copy of this immuneACCESS table, which keeps in-frame sequences only. Checked studies attribute under half of the gap to unresolved V genes and leave the rest unexplained. This sample comprises more than 90,000 clones, approximately 92% of them detected only once. The ten largest clonotypes hold 2% to 2.5% of the sample. Points on this clone: Its target antigen remains unknown. Nothing much larger sits one base from this clone, and base qualities are not available.

Here V drops 0 bases and J drops 4 bases, and the junction holds 1 base not matched to any gene. For CDR1 and CDR2, the germline V gene lists SGHRS and YFSETQ. The CDR3 runs 14 amino acids, cysteine and phenylalanine included. The retained sequence is limited to the CDR3, 42 bases, with the frame set at the first base. The receptor comes from a female donor with multiple sclerosis, enrolled in a pregnancy study. Here the sequenced sample was peripheral blood, taken after pregnancy. This sequence uses TRBV5-1 and TRBJ1-2, with 9 central nucleotides matching TRBD1. The CDR3 region reads CASSLADRGYGYTF. The bases read TGCGCCAGCAGCTTGGCGGACAGGGGCTATGGCTACACCTTC.